These 5 T cell receptor beta chains were sequenced from one sample in a study of blood T cell repertoires in COVID-19. TCRdb's copy holds only in-frame clones and misses some; the assay was immunoSEQ multiplex PCR. The sample includes approximately 310,000 clones, 80% to 90% of them seen just once. The sequenced sample consisted of PBMCs or T cells enriched from blood (not recorded which). These receptors came from a man under 40 who had recovered from COVID-19.

The chain joins TRBV7-2 to TRBJ1-2; the D is unclear. V gave up 5 bases and J gave up 4 bases, with 20 bases separating them. CDR3 length: 16 residues. The germline V gene has CDR1 SGHTA and CDR2 FQGNSA. The CDR3 bases are TGTGCCAGCAGCCCCGGGTCCGGTCTCGGTGGCTATGGCTACACCTTC. It encodes CASSPGSGLGGYGYTF.

The V call is TRBV30, the J call TRBJ2-2, with TRBD2 matching 7 bases. The CDR3 is 15 amino acids. Per germline, CDR1 GTSNPN and CDR2 SVGIG (reference sequence). V lost 3 bases to trimming and J lost 1 base; unmatched junction nucleotides: 5. The CDR3 sequence: CAWRSQRENTGELFF. The CDR3 DNA is TGTGCCTGGAGATCCCAGCGGGAGAACACCGGGGAGCTGTTTTTT.

V usage is TRBV18 and J usage is TRBJ1-6; D not certain. This CDR3 contains 17 residues. Germline V gene data show CDR1 as KGHSH and CDR2 as LQKENI. Trimming shortened V by 3 bases and J by 3 bases, and 15 bases separated the two germline ends. The CDR3: CASSPNELPGYNSPLHF. The CDR3, as DNA: TGTGCCAGCTCACCCAATGAGCTCCCTGGCTATAATTCACCCCTCCACTTT.

This rearrangement joins TRBV2 to TRBJ1-4, with D unresolved. The CDR3 totals 15 residues. V dropped 6 bases and J dropped 8 bases, with 19 bases sitting between them. Looked up from germline, CDR1 is SNHLY and CDR2 is FYNNEI. The CDR3 loop is CASSARREFGEKLFF. The CDR3 nucleotides are TGTGCCAGCAGCGCTAGGCGGGAATTCGGAGAAAAACTGTTTTTT.

The genes are TRBV2 and TRBJ2-2, with 10 bases lining up with TRBD2. V lost 6 bases to trimming and J lost 1 base; unmatched junction nucleotides: 2. Germline V gene data show CDR1 as SNHLY and CDR2 as FYNNEI. CDR3 length: 15 amino acids. CDR3 coding DNA: TGTGCCAGCAGATCTAGCGGGGGGAACACCGGGGAGCTGTTTTTT. The encoded protein is CASRSSGGNTGELFF.